The 20 T cell receptor beta chains below were found in one sample sequenced in a study of blood T cell repertoires in COVID-19. Assay: immunoSEQ multiplex PCR; the TCRdb copy retains only in-frame clones and omits some. The table lists about 97,000 clones, approximately 92% of them singletons. Sequencing was performed on peripheral blood. Receptor source: a woman aged 45-65 years with COVID-19, enrolled during active disease.

This sequence joins TRBV15 and TRBJ1-2, with TRBD1 as a possible D gene (6 bases). Germline lookup yields CDR1 LNHNV and CDR2 YYDKDF (reference sequence). V lost 0 bases, J lost 8 bases, and 13 bases lay in between. The CDR3 consists of 14 residues. The CDR3 loop is CATSRENRVLGYTF. CDR3 bases: TGTGCCACCAGCAGAGAGAACAGGGTATTAGGCTACACCTTC.

The chain combines TRBV7-6 with TRBJ2-5, with 8 bases lining up with TRBD2. V trimming: 1 base; J trimming: 4 bases; junction bases outside the gene matches: 8. This CDR3 spans 16 amino acids. The germline V gene has CDR1 SGHVS and CDR2 FNYEAQ. CDR3 in DNA: TGTGCCAGCAGCTTAGGGGGTCTAGCGGGCGGAGAGACCCAGTACTTC. The encoded protein is CASSLGGLAGGETQYF.

V and J are TRBV6-5 and TRBJ1-1; 7 bases align to TRBD1. The CDR3 totals 13 residues. Germline values: CDR1 MNHEY, CDR2 SVGAGI. Losses at the gene ends were 6 bases for V and 6 bases for J; bases not matched to a gene: 7. Written as DNA, the CDR3 is TGTGCCAGCAGGAAGGGGGCGGTACCTGAAGCTTTCTTT. Translating gives CASRKGAVPEAFF.

The chain joins TRBV12-5 to TRBJ2-3; TRBD2 agrees at 10 bases. CDR3 length: 18 residues. Germline CDR1 and CDR2: LGHNT and FRNRAP. V was pared by 3 bases and J by 2 bases, with 11 bases of the junction left unmatched. The CDR3 sequence is CASGFDSGGVRYTDTQYF. CDR3 sequence (DNA): TGTGCTAGTGGTTTCGACAGCGGGGGGGTACGTTACACAGATACGCAGTATTTT.

V gene TRBV7-2 combines with J gene TRBJ1-1; D is unclear. V was shortened by 1 base and J by 10 bases, with 16 bases between the two germline ends. The germline V gene has CDR1 SGHTA and CDR2 FQGNSA. The CDR3 contains 14 residues. Here the CDR3 reads CASSLEVGPRVAFF. CDR3 sequence (DNA): TGTGCCAGCAGCTTAGAAGTAGGTCCTAGAGTAGCTTTCTTT.

The chain links TRBV4-3 to TRBJ2-7, with TRBD1 identical over 7 bases. This CDR3 has 15 residues. Germline CDR1 and CDR2: LGHNA and YSLEER. Unmatched junction bases numbered 9, after V lost 0 bases and J lost 7 bases. The CDR3 sequence is CASSQDEGARREQYF. The CDR3 DNA reads as TGCGCCAGCAGCCAAGATGAGGGGGCACGTAGGGAGCAGTACTTC.

V gene TRBV9 combines with J gene TRBJ1-2; 7 bases align to TRBD1. The CDR3 spans 13 residues. Germline CDR1 and CDR2: SGDLS and YYNGEE. V lost 4 bases and J lost 8; bases outside the gene matches: 8. CDR3 amino acids: CASSTRQGVGYTF. The CDR3 bases are TGTGCCAGCAGCACGAGACAGGGAGTCGGCTACACCTTC.

J is TRBJ2-3 and V is TRBV3-1 (or the pseudogene TRBV3-2); 10 nucleotides line up with TRBD2. The germline CDR1 and CDR2 sequences are LGHDT and YNNKEL (reference sequence). The V segment lost 1 base and the J segment 3 bases; nucleotides outside the gene matches: 4. The CDR3 sequence is 16 residues long. For the CDR3, the DNA is TGTGCCAGCAGCCAAGCCCAGCGGGGGGGGACAGATACGCAGTATTTT. It translates to CASSQAQRGGTDTQYF.

This chain uses TRBV7-2 with TRBJ2-5; 8 positions match TRBD2. This CDR3 has 14 residues. V dropped 5 bases and J dropped 4; count of bases not matched to a gene: 6. Germline V gene data show CDR1 as SGHTA and CDR2 as FQGNSA. The CDR3 bases are TGTGCCAGCAGCCCAAGCGGGGGACGAGAGACCCAGTACTTC. Its protein is CASSPSGGRETQYF. The full variable domain, with the rest looked up from reference TRBV7-2 and TRBJ2-5, is GAGVSQSPSNKVTEKGKDVELRCDPISGHTALYWYRQSLGQGLEFLIYFQGNSAPDKSGLPSDRFSAERTGGSVSTLTIQRTQQEDSAVYLCASSPSGGRETQYFGPGTRLLVL.

The rearrangement uses TRBV30 and TRBJ1-1; 7 bases agree with TRBD1. The junction had 5 bases not matched to a gene; V was cut back by 3 bases and J by 1 base. Germline V gives CDR1 GTSNPN, CDR2 SVGIG (reference sequence). CDR3 length: 14 residues. The CDR3 DNA reads as TGTGCCTGGAGCGCATGGACAGGGAACACTGAAGCTTTCTTT. It is translated as CAWSAWTGNTEAFF.

This rearrangement joins TRBV5-1 to TRBJ1-6; D is possibly TRBD1 (5 bases). The CDR3 has 16 residues. Germline CDR1 SGHRS, CDR2 YFSETQ. V was pared by 4 bases and J by 10 bases, with 21 bases between. CDR3 sequence reads: CASSTTGPGLGSPLHF. CDR3 coding DNA: TGCGCCAGCAGCACCACCGGGCCGGGACTGGGATCACCCCTCCACTTT.

This clone has a single count. The chain has TRBV19 and TRBJ2-7, with a weak D call TRBD1 (5 bases). Germline V gene lookup returns CDR1 LNHDA and CDR2 SQIVND (reference sequence). This CDR3 region has 14 residues. V dropped 3 bases and J dropped 4 bases, with 13 bases sitting between them. CDR3 sequence: CASSIRQGIYEQYF. The CDR3 nucleotides are TGTGCCAGTAGTATTAGGCAGGGTATTTACGAGCAGTACTTC.

This chain connects TRBV14 to TRBJ2-1; 9 bases align to TRBD2. V was clipped by 0 bases and J by 3 bases; unmatched bases: 12. The V gene's germline CDR1 is SGHDN and CDR2 FVKESK. CDR3 length equals 19 residues. This CDR3 is CASSQDFPWASGDYNEQFF. CDR3 sequence (DNA): TGTGCCAGCAGCCAAGATTTCCCCTGGGCTAGCGGGGACTACAATGAGCAGTTCTTC. Combining the CDR3 with reference TRBV14 and TRBJ2-1 gives the whole variable domain EAGVTQFPSHSVIEKGQTVTLRCDPISGHDNLYWYRRVMGKEIKFLLHFVKESKQDESGMPNNRFLAERTGGTYSTLKVQPAELEDSGVYFCASSQDFPWASGDYNEQFFGPGTRLTVL.

The chain has TRBV24-1 and TRBJ1-5, with D perhaps matching TRBD1 (5 bases). Germline assignment: CDR1 KGHDR and CDR2 SFDVKD. The V gene lost 2 bases and the J gene lost 1 base, with 11 bases spanning the gap. The CDR3 sequence is 16 residues long. Here the CDR3 reads CATSDSGLTSNQPQHF. The CDR3 nucleotides are TGTGCCACCAGTGATTCGGGACTTACCAGCAATCAGCCCCAGCATTTT.

The chain recombines TRBV11-2 with TRBJ1-2, with D possibly being TRBD1 (6 bases). The V gene's germline CDR1 is SGHAT and CDR2 FQNNGV. V was shortened by 0 bases and J by 7 bases, with 9 bases between the two germline ends. The CDR3 has 13 amino acids. CDR3 sequence reads: CASSLDAGAGYTF. The CDR3 nucleotides are TGTGCCAGCAGCTTAGATGCAGGGGCTGGCTACACCTTC.

The chain couples TRBV10-3 to TRBJ1-1; 7 positions agree with TRBD1. This CDR3 is 15 amino acids long. Germline V CDR1 and CDR2: ENHRY, SYGVKD. V was clipped by 3 bases and J by 1 base; unmatched bases: 5. CDR3 DNA: TGTGCCATCAGTGATTTTGGACAGGCGAACACTGAAGCTTTCTTT. Protein sequence: CAISDFGQANTEAFF.

V gene TRBV5-1 combines with J gene TRBJ2-2, with 9 bases aligning to TRBD1. This CDR3 region has 16 residues. Trimming cost V 6 bases and J 6 bases; bases outside gene matches: 12. Germline V gene sequence: CDR1 SGHRS, CDR2 YFSETQ. The CDR3, as DNA: TGCGCCAGCAATTCGGGGGGACAGGGTATCCCCGGGGAGCTGTTTTTT. This codes for CASNSGGQGIPGELFF.

The J gene is TRBJ1-5, the V gene TRBV7-5; the tabulated D call, TRBD1, remains unverified against the DNA. TRBV7-5 is termed a pseudogene. This CDR3 spans 13 amino acids. The CDR3 DNA reads TGTGCCAGAAGGGGGACACTTGATCAGCCCCAGCATTTT. It specifies CARRGTLDQPQHF.

The chain uses TRBV10-2 and TRBJ1-1, with TRBD1 matching 12 bases. Germline values: CDR1 WSHSY, CDR2 SAAADI. This CDR3 spans 18 amino acids. Unmatched junction bases numbered 10, after V lost 2 bases and J lost 3 bases. Here the CDR3 DNA reads TGCGCCAGCAGTGAGATCTGGGGACAGGGGGCTTTGGACACTGAAGCTTTCTTT. It encodes CASSEIWGQGALDTEAFF.

This chain joins TRBV20-1 and TRBJ2-7; possible D gene TRBD1, 5 bases. From germline, CDR1 is DFQATT and CDR2 SNEGSKA (reference sequence). The CDR3 is made up of 11 amino acids. Trimming took off 3 bases at V and 9 bases at J, with 12 bases between the two ends. The CDR3 sequence: CSARVGQGQYF. The CDR3 DNA follows: TGCAGTGCTAGGGTCGGACAAGGGCAGTACTTC.